A selection of T cell receptor beta chains follows, all from one sample in a study of T cell responses to AZD1222 COVID-19 vaccine. Some clones are missing from TCRdb's copy, which holds only in-frame ones; the method was immunoSEQ multiplex PCR. The sample yields 25,000 to 30,000 clones, approximately 93% seen once. This sample comprised peripheral blood, obtained on day 0 of AZD1222 vaccination. The source is an adult in good health. CDR3s include the opening cysteine and the closing phenylalanine or tryptophan. D genes are given only for firm matches.

V	D	J	CDR3	DNA
TRBV14	TRBD2	TRBJ2-7	CASSQEVGGPYYEQYF	TGTGCCAGCAGCCAAGAGGTGGGAGGGCCCTACTACGAGCAGTACTTC
TRBV28	NA	TRBJ1-1	CASSRGTWNTEAFF	TGTGCCAGCAGTAGGGGAACATGGAACACTGAAGCTTTCTTT
TRBV18	TRBD2	TRBJ2-7	CASSPRTSGAYEQYF	TGTGCCAGCTCACCAAGGACTAGCGGAGCCTACGAGCAGTACTTC
TRBV4-1	TRBD1	TRBJ1-6	CASSLQGNSPLHF	TGCGCCAGCAGCCTACAGGGGAATTCACCCCTCCACTTT
TRBV7-9	TRBD2	TRBJ2-1	CASSLGGGRNNEQFF	TGTGCCAGCAGCTTAGGGGGCGGGAGGAACAATGAGCAGTTCTTC
TRBV13	TRBD2	TRBJ2-1	CASSFTAGVRNEQFF	TGTGCCAGCAGCTTTACAGCGGGAGTCAGGAATGAGCAGTTCTTC
TRBV7-9	NA	TRBJ2-3	CASSLRGHSTDTQYF	TGTGCCAGCAGCTTACGGGGACACAGCACAGATACGCAGTATTTT
TRBV27	TRBD1	TRBJ1-2	CASSDYRGGYTF	TGTGCCAGCAGTGATTACAGGGGTGGCTACACCTTC
TRBV6-5	NA	TRBJ1-4	CASSYSVFNEKLFF	TGTGCCAGCAGTTACTCGGTATTTAATGAAAAACTGTTTTTT
TRBV6-5	TRBD1	TRBJ2-2	CASSSWTGRTGELFF	TGTGCCAGCAGCTCCTGGACAGGGAGGACCGGGGAGCTGTTTTTT
TRBV5-5	TRBD2	TRBJ2-7	CASSFPRASGDYEQYF	TGTGCCAGCAGCTTTCCCCGCGCTAGCGGGGATTACGAGCAGTACTTC
TRBV6-5	NA	TRBJ2-7	CASSYSATAYEQYF	TGTGCCAGCAGTTACTCGGCGACAGCCTACGAGCAGTACTTC